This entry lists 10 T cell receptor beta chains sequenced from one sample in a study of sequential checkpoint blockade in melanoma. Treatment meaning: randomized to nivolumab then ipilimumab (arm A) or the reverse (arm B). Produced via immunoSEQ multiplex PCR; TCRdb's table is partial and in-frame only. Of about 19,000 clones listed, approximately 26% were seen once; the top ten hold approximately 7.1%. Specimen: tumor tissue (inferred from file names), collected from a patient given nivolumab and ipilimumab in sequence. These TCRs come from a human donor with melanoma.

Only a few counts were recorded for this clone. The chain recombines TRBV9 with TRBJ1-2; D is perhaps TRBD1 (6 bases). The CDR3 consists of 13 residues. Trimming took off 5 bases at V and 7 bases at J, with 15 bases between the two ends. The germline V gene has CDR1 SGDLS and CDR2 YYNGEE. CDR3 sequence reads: CASSEATGFGYTF. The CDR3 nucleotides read TGTGCCAGCAGTGAAGCCACAGGGTTTGGCTACACCTTC.

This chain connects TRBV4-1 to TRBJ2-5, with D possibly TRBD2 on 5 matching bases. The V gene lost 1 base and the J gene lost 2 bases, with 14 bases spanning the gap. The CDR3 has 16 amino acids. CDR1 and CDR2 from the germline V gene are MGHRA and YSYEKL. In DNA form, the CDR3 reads TGCGCCAGCAGCCAAGTCTTAGCGAGTCTACAAGAGACCCAGTACTTC. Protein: CASSQVLASLQETQYF.

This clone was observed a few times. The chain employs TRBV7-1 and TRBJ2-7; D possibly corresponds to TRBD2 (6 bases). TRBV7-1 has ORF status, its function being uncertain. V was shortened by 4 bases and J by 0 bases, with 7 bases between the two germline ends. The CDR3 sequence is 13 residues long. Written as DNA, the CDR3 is TGTGCCAGCAGCTTCGGGAGCTCCTACGAGCAGTACTTC. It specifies CASSFGSSYEQYF.

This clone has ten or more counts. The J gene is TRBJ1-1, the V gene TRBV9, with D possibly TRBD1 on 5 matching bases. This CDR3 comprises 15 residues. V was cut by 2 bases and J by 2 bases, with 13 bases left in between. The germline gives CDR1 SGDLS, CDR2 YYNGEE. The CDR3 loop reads CASSVLSQGNTEAFF. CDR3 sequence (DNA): TGTGCCAGCAGCGTTCTCTCCCAGGGTAACACTGAAGCTTTCTTT. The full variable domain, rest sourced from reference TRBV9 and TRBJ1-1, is DSGVTQTPKHLITATGQRVTLRCSPRSGDLSVYWYQQSLDQGLQFLIQYYNGEERAKGNILERFSAQQFPDLHSELNLSSLELGDSALYFCASSVLSQGNTEAFFGQGTRLTVV.

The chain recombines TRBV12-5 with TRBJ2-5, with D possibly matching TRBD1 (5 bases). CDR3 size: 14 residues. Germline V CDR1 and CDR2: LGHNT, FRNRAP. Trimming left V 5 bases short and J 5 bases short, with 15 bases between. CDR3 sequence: CASGPDTPSETQYF. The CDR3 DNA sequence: TGTGCTAGTGGTCCGGACACTCCAAGTGAGACCCAGTACTTC.

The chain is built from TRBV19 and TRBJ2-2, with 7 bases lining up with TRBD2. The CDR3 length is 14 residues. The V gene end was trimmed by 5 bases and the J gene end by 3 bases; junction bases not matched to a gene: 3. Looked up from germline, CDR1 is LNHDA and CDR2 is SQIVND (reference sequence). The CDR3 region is CASSFLADTGELFF. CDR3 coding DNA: TGTGCCAGTAGTTTTCTAGCGGACACCGGGGAGCTGTTTTTT.

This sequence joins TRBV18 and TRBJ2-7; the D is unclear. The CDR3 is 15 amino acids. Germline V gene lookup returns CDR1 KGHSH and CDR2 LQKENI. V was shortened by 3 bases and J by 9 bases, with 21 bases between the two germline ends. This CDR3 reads CASSPGSALGYVQYF. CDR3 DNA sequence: TGTGCCAGCTCACCTGGAAGCGCATTGGGATATGTGCAGTACTTC.

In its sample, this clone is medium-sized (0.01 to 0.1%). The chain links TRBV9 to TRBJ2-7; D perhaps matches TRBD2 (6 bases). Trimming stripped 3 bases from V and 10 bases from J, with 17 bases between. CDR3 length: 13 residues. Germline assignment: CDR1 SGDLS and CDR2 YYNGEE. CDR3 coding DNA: TGTGCCAGCAGCGAAGGTAGCTTCGGGGGACAGTACTTC. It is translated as CASSEGSFGGQYF.

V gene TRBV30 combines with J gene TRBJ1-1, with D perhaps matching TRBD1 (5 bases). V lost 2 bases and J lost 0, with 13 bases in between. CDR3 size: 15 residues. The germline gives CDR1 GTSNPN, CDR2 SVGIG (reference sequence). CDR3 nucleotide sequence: TGTGCCTGGAGTCTACGGACATTCATGAACACTGAAGCTTTCTTT. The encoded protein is CAWSLRTFMNTEAFF.

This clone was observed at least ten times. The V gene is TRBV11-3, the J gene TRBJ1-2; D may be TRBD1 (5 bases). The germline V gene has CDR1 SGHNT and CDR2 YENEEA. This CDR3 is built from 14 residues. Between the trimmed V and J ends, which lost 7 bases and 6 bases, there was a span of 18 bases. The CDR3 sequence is CASTLPQGFDGYTF. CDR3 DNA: TGTGCCAGCACCCTCCCTCAGGGTTTCGATGGCTACACCTTC.